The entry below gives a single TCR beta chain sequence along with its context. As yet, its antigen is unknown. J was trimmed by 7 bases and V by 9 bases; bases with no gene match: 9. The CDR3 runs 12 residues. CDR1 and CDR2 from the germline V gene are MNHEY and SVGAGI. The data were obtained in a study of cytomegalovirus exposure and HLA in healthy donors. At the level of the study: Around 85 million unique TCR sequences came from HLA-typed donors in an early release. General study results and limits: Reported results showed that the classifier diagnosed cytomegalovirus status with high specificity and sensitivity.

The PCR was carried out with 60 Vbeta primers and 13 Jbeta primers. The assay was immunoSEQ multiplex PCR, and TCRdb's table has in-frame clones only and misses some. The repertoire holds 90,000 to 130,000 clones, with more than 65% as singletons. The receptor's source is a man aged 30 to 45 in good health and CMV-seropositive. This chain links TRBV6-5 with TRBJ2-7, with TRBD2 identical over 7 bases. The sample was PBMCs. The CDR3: CASSSGAVEQYF. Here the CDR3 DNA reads TGTGCCAGTTCTAGCGGCGCGGTAGAGCAGTACTTC.